Detailed here is one T cell receptor (beta chain). The data were taken from a study of blood T cell repertoires in COVID-19. At the level of the study: PBMCs, B-cell-depleted T cells, or T cells were the source of the cDNA or gDNA that made up the material.

V gave up 0 bases and J gave up 3 bases, with 8 bases separating them. The CDR3 covers 15 residues. The germline V gene encodes CDR1 LGHNA and CDR2 YNFKEQ. In the authors' workflow: Estimates of nucleated cell counts were drawn from the amplification of reference gene primers. Only in-frame clones appear in the TCRdb table, and some are missing; sequencing was by immunoSEQ multiplex PCR. Clone size and V and J calls were adopted from that table, with D and trimming inferred from the DNA. Of some 41,000 clones in the sample, around 83% were seen once. Sequencing was done on a sample of peripheral blood. This receptor was identified in a woman aged 80 or over with active or convalescent COVID-19. This rearrangement joins TRBV4-2 to TRBJ2-2, with D unresolved. Written as DNA, the CDR3 is TGTGCCAGCAGCCAAGAGTTCGGGTACACCGGGGAGCTGTTTTTT. It yields the protein CASSQEFGYTGELFF.